This TCR beta chain stems from a study of cytotoxic CD8 clonotypes in ibrutinib-treated CLL. For the study at large: Response samples were obtained once patients had received a median about 12 months of treatment, range 6 to 36. Mean yields were nearly 260,000 productive templates and 85,000 to 95,000 productive rearrangements per sample.

With V trimmed by 4 bases and J by 1 base, 16 bases remained unmatched. There are 19 residues in the CDR3. Germline V CDR1 and CDR2: LGHNA, YNFKEQ. Sequencing was performed with immunoSEQ multiplex PCR; in TCRdb, only in-frame clones are kept and a portion is missing. This sample has some 150,000 clones, with about 80% found just once. Whole-study findings and limits: Samples from sustained-remission and progressing patients were taken at different times.

This clone occurred many times. Its antigen is as yet unknown. The clonotype was recovered from a human donor with chronic lymphocytic leukemia. The genes are TRBV4-2 and TRBJ1-1; 9 nucleotides match TRBD1. The sample was PBMCs, taken after 12 months of ibrutinib treatment. CDR3 sequence: CASSPSGTGLNRPNTEAFF. In DNA form, the CDR3 reads TGTGCCAGCAGCCCATCTGGGACAGGGTTAAATAGACCGAACACTGAAGCTTTCTTT.